A single sample is the source of the 25 T cell receptor beta chains below, sequenced in a study of Ad26.COV2.S vaccination and SARS-CoV-2 variants (dated by TCRdb to the early 2020s). The receptor library was made with the immunoSEQ multiplex PCR assay. TCRdb retrieved this table from immuneACCESS and kept in-frame rearrangements only. Not all clones are present; in checked studies, unresolved V genes account for under half, and no reason is known for the remainder. For this sample the table gives 350,000 to 500,000 clones, of which less than 95% were detected only once. The leading ten clones occupy approximately 4.5% of the sample. The meaning of the sample's treatment or condition label: 15 to 20 received Ad26.COV2.S at low or high dose, single or two shots; about five received placebo; per-sample allocation not given. For vaccine and placebo recipients, the sequenced repertoires came from samples collected on day 63 after the first injection.

Here the sequenced sample was peripheral blood, taken in a trial of Ad26.COV2.S vaccine versus placebo. The receptors here all came from a person aged 18 to 65 who received the Ad26.COV2.S COVID-19 vaccine or a placebo.

The chain employs TRBV11-3 and TRBJ2-2, with 8 bases matching TRBD2. The CDR3 totals 16 residues. CDR1 and CDR2 from the germline V gene are SGHNT and YENEEA. Germline trimming cut 3 bases from V and 4 bases from J; bases unmatched to any gene: 7. For the CDR3, the DNA is TGTGCCAGCAGCTTGGGGCGGGAGGCAGGCACCGGGGAGCTGTTTTTT. Translating gives CASSLGREAGTGELFF.

This sequence joins TRBV7-2 and TRBJ2-3; 9 nucleotides agree with TRBD1. V dropped 5 bases and J dropped 1; count of bases not matched to a gene: 13. Germline loops: CDR1 SGHTA, CDR2 FQGNSA. This CDR3 is 18 amino acids long. CDR3: CASSPQHHRTGGTDTQYF. For the CDR3, the DNA is TGTGCCAGCAGCCCCCAACACCACCGGACAGGGGGCACAGATACGCAGTATTTT.

The chain links TRBV11-2 to TRBJ1-1; D gene unclear. In germline, CDR1 is SGHAT, CDR2 FQNNGV. V lost 5 bases and J 4 bases, leaving 5 bases between the germline ends. There are 11 residues in the CDR3. CDR3 sequence: CASSPATEAFF. The DNA of the CDR3 is TGTGCCAGCAGCCCGGCCACTGAAGCTTTCTTT.

The chain recombines TRBV2 with TRBJ1-4; 10 positions match TRBD1. Trimming at V came to 4 bases and at J to 0 bases, leaving 20 bases not matched to a gene. Germline V lookup: CDR1 SNHLY, CDR2 FYNNEI. This CDR3 has 22 amino acids. As DNA, the CDR3 is TGTGCCAGCAGTGGCCCGGGACAGGGGCACGGAAGGGAATTCACAACTAATGAAAAACTGTTTTTT. Encoded protein: CASSGPGQGHGREFTTNEKLFF.

The V call is TRBV28, the J call TRBJ2-6; D is possibly TRBD1 (5 bases). This CDR3 spans 18 amino acids. Deletions cut 5 bases from V and 4 bases from J, with 21 bases between. Germline-derived CDR1 and CDR2 are MDHEN and SYDVKM. The CDR3 sequence is CASSALPGRVSGANVLTF. The CDR3, as DNA: TGTGCCAGCAGTGCCCTCCCGGGCAGGGTGTCAGGGGCCAACGTCCTGACTTTC. Full variable domain (missing parts from reference TRBV28 and TRBJ2-6): DVKVTQSSRYLVKRTGEKVFLECVQDMDHENMFWYRQDPGLGLRLIYFSYDVKMKEKGDIPEGYSVSREKKERFSLILESASTNQTSMYLCASSALPGRVSGANVLTFGAGSRLTVL.

The V call is TRBV24-1, the J call TRBJ1-2, with 7 bases that match TRBD1. Germline V lookup: CDR1 KGHDR, CDR2 SFDVKD. Trimming removed 4 bases from V and 4 bases from J; junction bases left unmatched: 11. The CDR3 spans 16 residues. CDR3 nucleotide sequence: TGTGCCACCAGTGACCCCCGGACAGGCGAGGCCTATGGCTACACCTTC. It encodes CATSDPRTGEAYGYTF.

CDR3 residues: CASRVAGRTDTQYF. As DNA, the CDR3 is TGTGCCAGCAGGGTGGCGGGCCGCACAGATACGCAGTATTTT. The chain uses TRBV2 and TRBJ2-3, with D tentatively TRBD2 (5 bases). The CDR3 sequence is 14 residues long. V was pared by 6 bases and J by 1 base, with 11 bases between. From germline, CDR1 is SNHLY and CDR2 FYNNEI.

This chain links TRBV5-4 with TRBJ1-3; D is uncertain. The V gene's germline CDR1 is SGHNT and CDR2 YYREEE (reference sequence). V was shortened by 2 bases and J by 4 bases, with 4 bases between the two germline ends. CDR3 length equals 12 residues. The CDR3 region has the DNA TGTGCCAGCAGCTTCCCGGGAAACACCATATATTTT. Amino acid sequence: CASSFPGNTIYF.

The chain has TRBV7-8 and TRBJ2-1; D not certain. In germline, CDR1 is SGHVS, CDR2 FQNEAQ. The CDR3 is made up of 13 amino acids. The V gene lost 2 bases and the J gene lost 10 bases, with 12 bases spanning the gap. For the CDR3, the DNA is TGTGCCAGCAGCTTAAGGCAGGTCGGCGAGCAGTTCTTC. Protein sequence: CASSLRQVGEQFF. The variable domain in full, with the rest retrieved from reference TRBV7-8 and TRBJ2-1, is GAGVSQSPRYKVAKRGQDVALRCDPISGHVSLFWYQQALGQGPEFLTYFQNEAQLDKSGLPSDRFFAERPEGSVSTLKIQRTQQEDSAVYLCASSLRQVGEQFFGPGTRLTVL.

This chain links TRBV4-2 with TRBJ2-7; 9 positions agree with TRBD1. Germline CDR1 is LGHNA and CDR2 is YNFKEQ. V was pared by 0 bases and J by 3 bases, with 12 bases of the junction left unmatched. The CDR3 length is 18 residues. In nucleotides, the CDR3 is TGTGCCAGCAGCCAAGAGACGGGACAGGGTTTTCGAGGCTACGAGCAGTACTTC. Translated, it gives CASSQETGQGFRGYEQYF.

The chain carries TRBV7-3 and TRBJ1-1; no reliable D call. There are 16 residues in the CDR3. V lost 4 bases, J lost 0 bases, and 15 bases lay in between. Germline V gene sequence: CDR1 SGHTA, CDR2 FQGTGA. CDR3 amino acids: CASSSVRTGMNTEAFF. The CDR3 bases are TGTGCCAGCAGCTCCGTGAGGACGGGTATGAACACTGAAGCTTTCTTT.

V gene TRBV30 combines with J gene TRBJ2-7, with 14 bases lining up with TRBD2. There are 17 residues in the CDR3. The V gene's germline CDR1 is GTSNPN and CDR2 SVGIG (reference sequence). Trimming took 3 bases from V and 3 from J; bases not matched to a gene: 10. CDR3 region: CAWSTTGTSGRIYEQYF. The CDR3 DNA follows: TGTGCCTGGAGCACTACCGGGACTAGCGGGAGAATCTACGAGCAGTACTTC.

The V call is TRBV30, the J call TRBJ1-6; D is possibly TRBD1 (6 bases). Looked up from germline, CDR1 is GTSNPN and CDR2 is SVGIG (reference sequence). CDR3 length: 16 residues. The V end lost 7 bases, the J end lost 0 bases, and 16 bases lay between the germline ends. The CDR3 loop is CASHREALSYNSPLHF. The CDR3 nucleotides are TGTGCCTCTCACAGGGAAGCCCTCTCCTATAATTCACCCCTCCACTTT. Based on the CDR3 plus reference TRBV30 and TRBJ1-6, the full variable domain is SQTIHQWPATLVQPVGSPLSLECTVEGTSNPNLYWYRQAAGRGLQLLFYSVGIGQISSEVPQNLSASRPQDRQFILSSKKLLLSDSGFYLCASHREALSYNSPLHFGNGTRLTVT.

The table lists this clone with a few counts. V gene TRBV7-8 combines with J gene TRBJ2-7, with 7 positions matching TRBD2. The germline CDR1 and CDR2 sequences are SGHVS and FQNEAQ. This CDR3 comprises 14 residues. V was pared by 8 bases and J by 3 bases, with 10 bases of the junction left unmatched. The CDR3 loop is CASSGEGLGYEQYF. Written as DNA, the CDR3 is TGTGCCAGCTCGGGGGAGGGTCTAGGCTACGAGCAGTACTTC. Together with reference TRBV7-8 and TRBJ2-7, the CDR3 gives the full variable domain: GAGVSQSPRYKVAKRGQDVALRCDPISGHVSLFWYQQALGQGPEFLTYFQNEAQLDKSGLPSDRFFAERPEGSVSTLKIQRTQQEDSAVYLCASSGEGLGYEQYFGPGTRLTVT.

This clone was recorded only once. The rearrangement links TRBV7-2 to TRBJ2-2, with 8 bases matching TRBD1. V was clipped by 5 bases and J by 5 bases; unmatched bases: 13. The germline V gene encodes CDR1 SGHTA and CDR2 FQGNSA. This CDR3 contains 17 residues. In DNA form, the CDR3 reads TGTGCCAGCAGCCCCCGCCGGCGCAGGGGGCTTACCGGGGAGCTGTTTTTT. The encoded protein is CASSPRRRRGLTGELFF.

The rearrangement uses TRBV11-3 and TRBJ2-7; D uncertain. V was cut by 0 bases and J by 2 bases, with 8 bases left in between. The V gene's germline CDR1 is SGHNT and CDR2 YENEEA. The CDR3 spans 14 residues. The CDR3 loop reads CASSLEVAAYEQYF. CDR3 sequence (DNA): TGTGCCAGCAGCTTAGAAGTTGCCGCCTACGAGCAGTACTTC.

V is TRBV5-1 and J is TRBJ2-2; D remains ambiguous. CDR1 is SGHRS, CDR2 YFSETQ, per germline. CDR3 length: 13 amino acids. The V end lost 0 bases, the J end lost 7 bases, and 7 bases lay between the germline ends. This chain's CDR3 is CASSLDPSGELFF. CDR3 DNA: TGCGCCAGCAGCTTGGATCCCAGCGGGGAGCTGTTTTTT. The full variable domain, its missing parts supplied by reference TRBV5-1 and TRBJ2-2, is KAGVTQTPRYLIKTRGQQVTLSCSPISGHRSVSWYQQTPGQGLQFLFEYFSETQRNKGNFPGRFSGRQFSNSRSEMNVSTLELGDSALYLCASSLDPSGELFFGEGSRLTVL.

A note on this clone: This same CDR3 is encoded by further DNA sequences in the sample. The chain couples TRBV19 to TRBJ2-7; a weak D match, TRBD1 (6 bases). CDR1 LNHDA and CDR2 SQIVND come from the germline V gene (reference sequence). The CDR3 runs to 14 residues. V gave up 3 bases and J gave up 0 bases, with 9 bases separating them. The CDR3 coding sequence is TGTGCCAGTAGTATCGCCAGGGGCTCCTACGAGCAGTACTTC. The encoded protein is CASSIARGSYEQYF.

J is TRBJ2-6 and V is TRBV29-1; no clear D gene. Looked up from germline, CDR1 is SQVTM and CDR2 is ANQGSEA. The CDR3 runs 13 residues. Trimming pared 4 bases from V and 0 bases from J, leaving 4 bases between. The CDR3 DNA reads as TGCAGCGTTGCCCGCTCTGGGGCCAACGTCCTGACTTTC. Its protein product is CSVARSGANVLTF.

The chain uses TRBV5-6 and TRBJ2-7, with unresolved D. CDR1 and CDR2 (germline): SGHDT, YYEEEE. This CDR3 is built from 12 residues. V lost 5 bases to trimming and J lost 6 bases, with 12 bases between them. The CDR3 sequence is CASSRLHGEQYF. DNA for the CDR3: TGTGCCAGCAGTCGACTGCATGGCGAGCAGTACTTC.

V usage is TRBV7-8 and J usage is TRBJ2-3; no reliable D call. Germline values: CDR1 SGHVS, CDR2 FQNEAQ. The CDR3 has 14 amino acids. V was pared by 1 base and J by 1 base, with 6 bases between. In DNA, the CDR3 is TGTGCCAGCAGCTTAGATTATGGCACAGATACGCAGTATTTT. It specifies CASSLDYGTDTQYF.

J is TRBJ2-5 and V is TRBV28; D perhaps matches TRBD1 (5 bases). The V and J ends lost 7 bases and 3 bases respectively, with 12 bases between them. Per the germline V gene, CDR1 is MDHEN and CDR2 is SYDVKM. The CDR3 spans 13 residues. The CDR3: CASNGRAEETQYF. The CDR3 DNA is TGTGCCAGCAACGGCAGGGCAGAAGAGACCCAGTACTTC.

The V and J genes are TRBV5-4 and TRBJ2-7; 11 bases agree with TRBD2. The CDR3 has 14 residues. The germline CDR1 and CDR2 sequences are SGHNT and YYREEE (reference sequence). J was trimmed by 4 bases and V by 4 bases; bases with no gene match: 4. The CDR3 nucleotides read TGTGCCAGCAGCCTAACTAGCGGGAGTTACGAGCAGTACTTC. Encoded protein: CASSLTSGSYEQYF.

The table lists this clone with a count of one. CDR3 nucleotides: TGTGCCAGCAGGGAAGGGAATCAGCCCCAGCATTTT. This sequence encodes CASREGNQPQHF. The chain couples TRBV19 to TRBJ1-5; D is perhaps TRBD1 (5 bases). Trimming removed 9 bases at V and 4 bases at J, with 10 bases between. The V gene's germline CDR1 is LNHDA and CDR2 SQIVND (reference sequence). The CDR3 loop spans 12 amino acids.

V gene TRBV19 combines with J gene TRBJ2-1; 11 bases are shared with TRBD2. The length of the CDR3 is 15 residues. Germline V gene lookup returns CDR1 LNHDA and CDR2 SQIVND (reference sequence). V shed 1 base, J shed 7 bases, and the junction held 3 bases outside the gene matches. Written as DNA, the CDR3 is TGTGCCAGTAGTATAGGTAGCGGGAGGGGGAATGAGCAGTTCTTC. Amino acid sequence: CASSIGSGRGNEQFF. Looking up the rest from reference TRBV19 and TRBJ2-1 gives the full variable domain: DGGITQSPKYLFRKEGQNVTLSCEQNLNHDAMYWYRQDPGQGLRLIYYSQIVNDFQKGDIAEGYSVSREKKESFPLTVTSAQKNPTAFYLCASSIGSGRGNEQFFGPGTRLTVL.